This T cell receptor (beta chain) was obtained from a study of T cell repertoires in cytomegalovirus infection. Study as a whole: Both CMV infection and a matching HLA type were indicated by public TCR beta signatures.

V was cut by 6 bases and J by 6 bases, with 18 bases left in between. Germline CDR1 and CDR2: LNHDA and SQIVND (reference sequence). This CDR3 region has 15 residues. Study-level results: Carriers of CMV plus the relevant HLA were identified by cumulative public TCR beta family frequency. HLA-C-restricted CMV-specific TCR beta clonotypes were dominant in the ex vivo response.

For this clonotype: No antigen is known for it.

MiXCR, run by TCRdb on the reads, gives a single entry per CDR3 protein. Among around 530,000 distinct CDR3 sequences listed, approximately 15% were seen once. The rearrangement joins TRBV19 to TRBJ1-5, with D possibly TRBD1 on 6 matching bases. The sequenced sample was CD8+ T cells from PBMCs. This TCR was sampled from a human donor in good health (CMV status not recorded). Some clones in this sample may be carry-over from other donors' samples. The CDR3 DNA is TGTGCCAGTAGGGTGGGAGCAGGGGAACGTCAGCCCCAGCATTTT. Translated, it gives CASRVGAGERQPQHF.